The 6 T cell receptor beta chains below come from one sample, sequenced in a study of blood T cell repertoires in COVID-19. Profiling relied on immunoSEQ multiplex PCR, and the TCRdb table lists in-frame clones only, not all of them. This repertoire shows approximately 110,000 clones, roughly 84% found once; its top ten account for 6% to 7%. Sequenced: peripheral blood. These receptors came from a woman aged 45-59 years with acute or convalescent COVID-19.

The chain is built from TRBV7-6 and TRBJ2-3; the match to TRBD2 covers 16 bases. Trimming took 4 bases from V and 6 from J; bases not matched to a gene: 10. This CDR3 has 18 residues. CDR1 is SGHVS and CDR2 is FNYEAQ in the germline V gene. The CDR3 loop is CASSSAGTSGGALDTQYF. In DNA form, the CDR3 reads TGTGCCAGCAGCTCCGCCGGGACTAGCGGGGGGGCCTTGGATACGCAGTATTTT.

V and J are TRBV11-2 and TRBJ2-2; the match to TRBD1 covers 9 bases. V lost 11 bases and J lost 4; bases outside the gene matches: 8. Germline V CDR1 and CDR2: SGHAT, FQNNGV. This CDR3 contains 14 residues. The CDR3 protein is CARTGTGCTGELFF. Written as DNA, the CDR3 is TGTGCCCGCACCGGGACAGGGTGCACCGGGGAGCTGTTTTTT.

This clone has more than one count but fewer than ten. The rearrangement links TRBV19 to TRBJ1-2; TRBD1 is a possible D gene (6 bases). CDR3 size: 17 residues. V was pared by 3 bases and J by 1 base, with 18 bases between. Germline V CDR1 and CDR2: LNHDA, SQIVND (reference sequence). The CDR3 here is CASSILFAGAVNYGYTF. The CDR3 bases are TGTGCCAGTAGTATCCTCTTTGCAGGGGCTGTTAACTATGGCTACACCTTC.

J is TRBJ1-2 and V is TRBV24-1; 7 bases agree with TRBD1. Trimming at V came to 7 bases and at J to 2 bases, leaving 3 bases not matched to a gene. The germline V gene encodes CDR1 KGHDR and CDR2 SFDVKD. The CDR3 has 13 residues. CDR3 amino acids: CATSPGGNYGYTF. The CDR3 bases are TGTGCCACCAGCCCAGGGGGGAACTATGGCTACACCTTC.

CDR3 coding DNA: TGCGCCAGCAGCCCCGGGGTAGGTCAGCCCCAGCATTTT. Translation: CASSPGVGQPQHF. This chain joins TRBV10-1 and TRBJ1-5, with D unresolved. The germline CDR1 and CDR2 sequences are WNHNN and SYGVQD (reference sequence). The ends were cut back, 6 bases at V and 6 bases at J, with 12 bases in the middle. This CDR3 is 13 amino acids long.

V gene TRBV6-5 combines with J gene TRBJ2-1; the match to TRBD1 covers 9 bases. The CDR3 length is 15 residues. V trimming: 1 base; J trimming: 8 bases; junction bases outside the gene matches: 6. CDR1 and CDR2 from the germline V gene are MNHEY and SVGAGI. CDR3 sequence (DNA): TGTGCCAGCAGTTACTGGGGACAGGGATGGGATGAGCAGTTCTTC. Its translation is CASSYWGQGWDEQFF.